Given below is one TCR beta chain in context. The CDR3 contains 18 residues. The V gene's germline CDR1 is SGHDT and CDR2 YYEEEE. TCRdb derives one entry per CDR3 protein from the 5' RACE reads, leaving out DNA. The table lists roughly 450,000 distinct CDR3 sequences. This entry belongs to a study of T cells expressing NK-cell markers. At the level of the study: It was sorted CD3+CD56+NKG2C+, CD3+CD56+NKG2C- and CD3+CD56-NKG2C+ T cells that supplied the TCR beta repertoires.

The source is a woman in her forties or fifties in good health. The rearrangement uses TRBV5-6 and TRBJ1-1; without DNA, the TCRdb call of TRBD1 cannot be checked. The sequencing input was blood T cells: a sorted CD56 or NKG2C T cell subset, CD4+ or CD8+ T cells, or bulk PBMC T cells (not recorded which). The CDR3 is CASSFGTGQGRKNTEAFF.